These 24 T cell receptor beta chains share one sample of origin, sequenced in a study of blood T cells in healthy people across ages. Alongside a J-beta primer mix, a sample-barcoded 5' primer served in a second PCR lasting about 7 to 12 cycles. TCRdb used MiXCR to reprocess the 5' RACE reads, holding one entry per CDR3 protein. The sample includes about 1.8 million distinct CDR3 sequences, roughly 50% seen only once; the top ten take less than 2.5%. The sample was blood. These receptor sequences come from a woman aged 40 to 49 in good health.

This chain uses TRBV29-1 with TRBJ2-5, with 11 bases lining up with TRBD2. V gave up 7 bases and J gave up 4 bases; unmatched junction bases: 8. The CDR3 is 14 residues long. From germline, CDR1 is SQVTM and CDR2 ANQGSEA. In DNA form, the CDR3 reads TGCAGCGCTGCTATAGCGGGGGGGGCAGAGACCCAGTACTTC. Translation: CSAAIAGGAETQYF. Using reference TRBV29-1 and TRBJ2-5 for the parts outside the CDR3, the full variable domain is SAVISQKPSRDICQRGTSLTIQCQVDSQVTMMFWYRQQPGQSLTLIATANQGSEATYESGFVIDKFPISRPNLTFSTLTVSNMSPEDSSIYLCSAAIAGGAETQYFGPGTRLLVL.

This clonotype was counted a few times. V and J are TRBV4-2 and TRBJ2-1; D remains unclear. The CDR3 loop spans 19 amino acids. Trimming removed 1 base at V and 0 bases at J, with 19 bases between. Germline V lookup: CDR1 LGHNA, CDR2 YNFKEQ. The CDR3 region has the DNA TGTGCCAGCAGCCAAGTTCCTGTTTCTGTGGCCAGCTCCTACAATGAGCAGTTCTTC. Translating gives CASSQVPVSVASSYNEQFF.

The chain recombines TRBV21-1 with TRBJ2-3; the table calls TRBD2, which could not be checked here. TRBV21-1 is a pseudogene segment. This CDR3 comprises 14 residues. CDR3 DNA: TGTGCCAGGGAGCGGAAGAAAAGCACAGATACGCAGTATTTT. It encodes CARERKKSTDTQYF.

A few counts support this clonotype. The CDR3 protein is CASSEGRGSETQYF. The CDR3 DNA sequence: TGTGCCAGCAGTGAGGGCAGGGGGTCAGAGACCCAGTACTTC. The chain joins TRBV2 to TRBJ2-5; 7 positions match TRBD1. This CDR3 has 14 amino acids. J was trimmed by 4 bases and V by 3 bases; bases with no gene match: 5. Per germline, CDR1 SNHLY and CDR2 FYNNEI.

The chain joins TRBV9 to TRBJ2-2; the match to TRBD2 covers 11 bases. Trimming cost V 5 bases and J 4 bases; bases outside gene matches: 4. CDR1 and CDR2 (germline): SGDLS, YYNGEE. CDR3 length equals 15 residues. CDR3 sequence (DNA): TGTGCCAGCAGTCTACTAGCGGGGGCCACCGGGGAGCTGTTTTTT. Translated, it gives CASSLLAGATGELFF.

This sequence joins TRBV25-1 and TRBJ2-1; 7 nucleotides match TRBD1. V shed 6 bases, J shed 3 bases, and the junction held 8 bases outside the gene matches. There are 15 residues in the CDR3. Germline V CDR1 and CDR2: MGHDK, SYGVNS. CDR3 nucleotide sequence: TGTGCCAGCAGCGCCCTCGGGACAGTCTACAATGAGCAGTTCTTC. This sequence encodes CASSALGTVYNEQFF.

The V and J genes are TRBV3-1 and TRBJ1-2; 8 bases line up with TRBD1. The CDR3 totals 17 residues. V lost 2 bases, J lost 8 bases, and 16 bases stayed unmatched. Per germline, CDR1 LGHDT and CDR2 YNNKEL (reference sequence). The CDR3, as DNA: TGTGCCAGCAGCCAACCCATTCCGAGGACAGGGAATGGCGGCTACACCTTC. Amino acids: CASSQPIPRTGNGGYTF.

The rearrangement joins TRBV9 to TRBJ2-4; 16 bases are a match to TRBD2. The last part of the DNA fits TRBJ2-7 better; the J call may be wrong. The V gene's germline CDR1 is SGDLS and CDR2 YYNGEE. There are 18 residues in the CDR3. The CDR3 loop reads CASSVEGTSGGVPYEQYF. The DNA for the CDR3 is TGTGCCAGCAGCGTAGAAGGGACTAGCGGGGGGGTTCCGTACGAGCAGTACTTC.

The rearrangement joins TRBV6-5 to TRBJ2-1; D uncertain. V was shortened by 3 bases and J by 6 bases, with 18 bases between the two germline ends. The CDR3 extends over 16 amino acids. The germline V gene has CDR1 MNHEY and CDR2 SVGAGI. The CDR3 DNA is TGTGCCAGCAGTTATACGGGCACCGCCTCTCCCAATGAGCAGTTCTTC. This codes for CASSYTGTASPNEQFF.

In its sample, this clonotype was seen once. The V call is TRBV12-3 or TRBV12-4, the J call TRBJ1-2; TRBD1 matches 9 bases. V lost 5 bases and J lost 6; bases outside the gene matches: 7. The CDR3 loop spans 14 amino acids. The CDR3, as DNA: TGTGCCAGCAGTCTGCACAGGGGGCGCGATGGCTACACCTTC. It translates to CASSLHRGRDGYTF.

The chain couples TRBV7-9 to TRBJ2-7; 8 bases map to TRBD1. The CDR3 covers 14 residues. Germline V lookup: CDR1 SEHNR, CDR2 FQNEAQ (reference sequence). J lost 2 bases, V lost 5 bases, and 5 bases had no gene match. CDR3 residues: CASSHPGQAYEQYF. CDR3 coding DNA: TGTGCCAGCAGCCATCCGGGACAGGCCTACGAGCAGTACTTC.

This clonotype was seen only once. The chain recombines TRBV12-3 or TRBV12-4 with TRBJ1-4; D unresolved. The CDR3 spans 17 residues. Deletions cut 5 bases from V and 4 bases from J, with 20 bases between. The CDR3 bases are TGTGCCAGCAGTATTCGCCCCTTGACGGGATATAATGAAAAACTGTTTTTT. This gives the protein CASSIRPLTGYNEKLFF.

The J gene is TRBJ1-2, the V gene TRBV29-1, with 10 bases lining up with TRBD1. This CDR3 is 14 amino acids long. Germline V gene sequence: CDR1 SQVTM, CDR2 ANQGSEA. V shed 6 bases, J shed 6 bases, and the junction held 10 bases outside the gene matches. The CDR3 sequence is CSVFGQGVFDGYTF. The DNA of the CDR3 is TGCAGCGTATTCGGACAGGGGGTTTTCGATGGCTACACCTTC.

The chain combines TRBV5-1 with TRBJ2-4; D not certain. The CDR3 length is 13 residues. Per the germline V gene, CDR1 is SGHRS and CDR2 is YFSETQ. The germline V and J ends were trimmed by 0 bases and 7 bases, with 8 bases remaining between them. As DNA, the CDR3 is TGCGCCAGCAGCTTGGGCATGGCGAACATTCAGTACTTC. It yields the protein CASSLGMANIQYF.

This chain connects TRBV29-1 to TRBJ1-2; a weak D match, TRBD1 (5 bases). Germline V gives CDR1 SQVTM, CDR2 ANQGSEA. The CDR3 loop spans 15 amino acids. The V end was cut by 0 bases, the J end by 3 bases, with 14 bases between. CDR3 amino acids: CSVEDMAGTHYGYTF. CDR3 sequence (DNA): TGCAGCGTTGAAGATATGGCAGGGACCCACTATGGCTACACCTTC.

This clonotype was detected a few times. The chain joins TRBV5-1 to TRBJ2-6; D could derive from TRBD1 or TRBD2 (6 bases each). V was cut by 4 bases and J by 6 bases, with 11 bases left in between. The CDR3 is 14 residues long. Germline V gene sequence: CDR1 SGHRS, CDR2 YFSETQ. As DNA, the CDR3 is TGCGCCAGCAGCCCAGGGGAGGAGGCCAACGTCCTGACTTTC. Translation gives CASSPGEEANVLTF. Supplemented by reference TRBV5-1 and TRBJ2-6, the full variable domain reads KAGVTQTPRYLIKTRGQQVTLSCSPISGHRSVSWYQQTPGQGLQFLFEYFSETQRNKGNFPGRFSGRQFSNSRSEMNVSTLELGDSALYLCASSPGEEANVLTFGAGSRLTVL.

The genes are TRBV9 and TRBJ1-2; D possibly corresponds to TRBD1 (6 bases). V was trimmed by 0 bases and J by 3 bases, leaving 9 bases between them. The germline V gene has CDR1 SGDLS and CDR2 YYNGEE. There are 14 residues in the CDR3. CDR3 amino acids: CASSVAAGDYGYTF. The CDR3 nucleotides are TGTGCCAGCAGCGTAGCGGCAGGGGACTATGGCTACACCTTC.

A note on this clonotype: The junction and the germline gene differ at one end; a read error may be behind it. The CDR3 nucleotides are TGCAGTGCTCCCCAACTCGAGATCCAGTACTTC. Protein product: CSAPQLEIQYF. V is TRBV20-1 and J is TRBJ2-5; D is undetermined. CDR1 and CDR2 from the germline V gene are DFQATT and SNEGSKA (reference sequence). The CDR3 spans 11 residues.

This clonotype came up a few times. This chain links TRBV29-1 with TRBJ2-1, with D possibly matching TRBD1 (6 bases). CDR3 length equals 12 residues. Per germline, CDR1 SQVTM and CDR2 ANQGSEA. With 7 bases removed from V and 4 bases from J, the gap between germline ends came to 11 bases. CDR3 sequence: CSALRGYNEQFF. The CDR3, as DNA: TGCAGCGCCCTCAGGGGATACAATGAGCAGTTCTTC.

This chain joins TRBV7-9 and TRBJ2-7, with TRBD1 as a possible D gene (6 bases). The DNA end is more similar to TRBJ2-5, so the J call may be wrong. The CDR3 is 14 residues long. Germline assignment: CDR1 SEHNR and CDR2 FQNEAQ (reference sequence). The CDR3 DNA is TGTGCCAGCAGCTTCGACAGGATAGGAGAGACCCAGTACTTC. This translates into CASSFDRIGETQYF.

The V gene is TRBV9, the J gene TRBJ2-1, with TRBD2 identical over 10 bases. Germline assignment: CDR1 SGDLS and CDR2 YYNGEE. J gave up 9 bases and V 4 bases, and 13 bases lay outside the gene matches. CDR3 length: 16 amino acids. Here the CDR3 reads CASSPGLAGAGGEQFF. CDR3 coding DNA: TGTGCCAGCAGCCCAGGGCTAGCGGGGGCCGGGGGTGAGCAGTTCTTC.

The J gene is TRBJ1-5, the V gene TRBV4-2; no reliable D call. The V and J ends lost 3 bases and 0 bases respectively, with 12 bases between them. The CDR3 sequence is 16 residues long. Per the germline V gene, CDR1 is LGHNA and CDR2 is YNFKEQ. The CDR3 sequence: CASSHSRTDSNQPQHF. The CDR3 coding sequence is TGTGCCAGCAGCCACAGTCGGACCGATAGCAATCAGCCCCAGCATTTT.

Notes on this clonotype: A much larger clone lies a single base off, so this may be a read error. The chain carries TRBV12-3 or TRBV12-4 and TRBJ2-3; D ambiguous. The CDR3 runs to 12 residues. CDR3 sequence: CARRGNTDTQYF. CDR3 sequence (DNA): TGTGCCCGCAGAGGAAACACAGATACGCAGTATTTT.

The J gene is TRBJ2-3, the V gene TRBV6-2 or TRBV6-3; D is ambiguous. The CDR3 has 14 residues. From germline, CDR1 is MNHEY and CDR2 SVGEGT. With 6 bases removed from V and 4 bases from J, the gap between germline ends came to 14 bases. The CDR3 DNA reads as TGTGCCAGCAGCCACTTTCGGGTAGCAGATACGCAGTATTTT. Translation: CASSHFRVADTQYF.